This record concerns one T cell receptor beta chain sequence. This record belongs to a study of cytomegalovirus exposure and HLA in healthy donors. Overall study context: Genotyping showed roughly 81% of roughly 400 donors falling in the Caucasian-associated ancestry cluster.

The CDR3 is 16 residues long. V shed 4 bases, J shed 3 bases, and the junction held 5 bases outside the gene matches. Germline assignment: CDR1 MDHEN and CDR2 SYDVKM. PCR employed 60 Vbeta and 13 Jbeta primers. Libraries were prepared by immunoSEQ multiplex PCR; TCRdb keeps only in-frame clonotypes and omits some of them. Seen here are around 190,000 clones, more than 70% observed once, and the top ten hold approximately 5%. This TCR was recovered from a man under 40 in good health and CMV-seropositive. This chain links TRBV28 with TRBJ2-7, with 14 bases aligning to TRBD2. The sample taken for sequencing was PBMCs. CDR3 in amino acids: CASSSGLAGVIYEQYF. As DNA, the CDR3 is TGTGCCAGCAGTTCGGGACTAGCGGGAGTAATCTACGAGCAGTACTTC.